This TCR beta chain was found in a study of CD4+ T cells in melanoma. Study-level results: Diverse differentiation states were reported for melanoma neoantigen-specific CD4+ T cells. A reported correlation linked neoantigen-specific CD4+ T cells to CD8+, macrophage and B cell function.

The CDR3 runs to 16 residues. CDR1 is MDHEN, CDR2 SYDVKM, per germline. V was clipped by 1 base and J by 1 base, with 13 bases between them. Sequenced by immunoSEQ multiplex PCR; TCRdb stores in-frame clones only, minus some. The sample has about 22,000 clones, over 75% seen once. Turning to this clone: The antigen remains unidentified.

The sequence was collected from a human donor with melanoma. This rearrangement joins TRBV28 to TRBJ1-1; D might be TRBD1 (5 bases). Specimen: cells from a culture (not recorded whether cultured in vitro). The chain's CDR3 is CASSLFWAGKNTEAFF. For the CDR3, the DNA is TGTGCCAGCAGTTTATTCTGGGCAGGGAAGAACACTGAAGCTTTCTTT. Together with reference TRBV28 and TRBJ1-1, the CDR3 gives the full variable domain: DVKVTQSSRYLVKRTGEKVFLECVQDMDHENMFWYRQDPGLGLRLIYFSYDVKMKEKGDIPEGYSVSREKKERFSLILESASTNQTSMYLCASSLFWAGKNTEAFFGQGTRLTVV.